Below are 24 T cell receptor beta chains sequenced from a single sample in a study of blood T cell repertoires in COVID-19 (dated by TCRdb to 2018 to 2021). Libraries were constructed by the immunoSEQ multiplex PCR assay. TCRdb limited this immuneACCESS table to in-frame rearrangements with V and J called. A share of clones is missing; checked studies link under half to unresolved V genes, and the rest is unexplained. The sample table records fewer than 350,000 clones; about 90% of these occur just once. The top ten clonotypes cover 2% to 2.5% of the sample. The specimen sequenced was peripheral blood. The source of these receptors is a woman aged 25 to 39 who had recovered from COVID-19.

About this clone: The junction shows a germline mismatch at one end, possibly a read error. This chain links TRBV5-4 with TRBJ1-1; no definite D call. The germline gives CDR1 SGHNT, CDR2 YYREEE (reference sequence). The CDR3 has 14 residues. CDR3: CASSTGPGNPEAFF. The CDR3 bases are TGTGCCAGCAGCACCGGCCCCGGGAACCCTGAAGCTTTCTTT.

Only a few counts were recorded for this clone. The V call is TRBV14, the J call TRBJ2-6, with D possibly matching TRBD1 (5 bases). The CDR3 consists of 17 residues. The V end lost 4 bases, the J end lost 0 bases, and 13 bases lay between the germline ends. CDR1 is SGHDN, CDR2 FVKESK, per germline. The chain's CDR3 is CASSRQLSNSGANVLTF. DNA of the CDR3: TGTGCCAGCAGCCGACAGCTTAGTAACTCTGGGGCCAACGTCCTGACTTTC.

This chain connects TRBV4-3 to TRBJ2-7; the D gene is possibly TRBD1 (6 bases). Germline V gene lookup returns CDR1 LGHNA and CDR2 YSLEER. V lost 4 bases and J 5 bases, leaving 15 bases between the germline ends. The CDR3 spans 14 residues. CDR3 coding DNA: TGCGCCAGCAGCCGTATACAGGGAGTGAACGAGCAGTACTTC. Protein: CASSRIQGVNEQYF.

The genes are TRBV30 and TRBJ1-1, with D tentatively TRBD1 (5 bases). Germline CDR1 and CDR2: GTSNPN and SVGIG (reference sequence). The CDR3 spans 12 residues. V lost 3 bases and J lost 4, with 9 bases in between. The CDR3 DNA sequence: TGTGCCTGGAGCCCCAGGGTCACTGAAGCTTTCTTT. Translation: CAWSPRVTEAFF. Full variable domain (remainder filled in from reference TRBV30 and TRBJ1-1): SQTIHQWPATLVQPVGSPLSLECTVEGTSNPNLYWYRQAAGRGLQLLFYSVGIGQISSEVPQNLSASRPQDRQFILSSKKLLLSDSGFYLCAWSPRVTEAFFGQGTRLTVV.

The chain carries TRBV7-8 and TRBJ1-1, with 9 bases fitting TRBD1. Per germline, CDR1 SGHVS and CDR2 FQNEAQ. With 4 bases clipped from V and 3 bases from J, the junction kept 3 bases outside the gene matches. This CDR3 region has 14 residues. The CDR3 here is CASSSGTGYTEAFF. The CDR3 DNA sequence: TGTGCCAGCAGCTCCGGGACAGGGTACACTGAAGCTTTCTTT.

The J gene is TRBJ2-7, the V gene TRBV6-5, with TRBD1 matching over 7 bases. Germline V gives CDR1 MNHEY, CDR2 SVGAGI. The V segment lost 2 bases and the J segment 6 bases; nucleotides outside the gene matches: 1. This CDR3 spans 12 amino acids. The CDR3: CASSYPGGEQYF. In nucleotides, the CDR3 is TGTGCCAGCAGTTACCCAGGGGGCGAGCAGTACTTC.

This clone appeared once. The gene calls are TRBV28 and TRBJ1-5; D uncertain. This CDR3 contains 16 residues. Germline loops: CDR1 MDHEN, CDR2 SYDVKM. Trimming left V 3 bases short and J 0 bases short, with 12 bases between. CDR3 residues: CASSLSGLVSNQPQHF. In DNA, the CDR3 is TGTGCCAGCAGTTTGAGTGGTTTGGTTAGCAATCAGCCCCAGCATTTT.

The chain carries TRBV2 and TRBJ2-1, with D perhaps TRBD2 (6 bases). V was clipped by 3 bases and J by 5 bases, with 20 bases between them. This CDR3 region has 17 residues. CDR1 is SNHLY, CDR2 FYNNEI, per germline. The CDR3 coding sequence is TGTGCCAGCAGTGATCTTATAGTAGCGGCAGGACACAATGAGCAGTTCTTC. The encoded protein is CASSDLIVAAGHNEQFF.

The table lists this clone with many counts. The CDR3 coding sequence is TGTGCCAGCAGCTTAGGTCCCGGGGAATATGGCTACACCTTC. This encodes CASSLGPGEYGYTF. The chain links TRBV7-2 to TRBJ1-2; no clear D gene. The CDR3 sequence is 14 residues long. Germline V CDR1 and CDR2: SGHTA, FQGNSA. The V and J ends lost 1 base and 5 bases respectively, with 11 bases between them.

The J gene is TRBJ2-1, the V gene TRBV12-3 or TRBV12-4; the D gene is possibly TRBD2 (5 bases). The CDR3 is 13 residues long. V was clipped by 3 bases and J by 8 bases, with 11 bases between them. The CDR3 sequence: CASSFRVSDEQFF. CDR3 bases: TGTGCCAGCAGTTTCCGAGTTAGCGATGAGCAGTTCTTC.

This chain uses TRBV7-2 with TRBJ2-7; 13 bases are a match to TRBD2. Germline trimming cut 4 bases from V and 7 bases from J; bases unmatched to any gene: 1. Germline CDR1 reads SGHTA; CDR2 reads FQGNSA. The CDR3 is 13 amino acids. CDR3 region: CASSSGLAGEQYF. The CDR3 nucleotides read TGTGCCAGCAGCTCGGGACTAGCGGGGGAGCAGTACTTC.

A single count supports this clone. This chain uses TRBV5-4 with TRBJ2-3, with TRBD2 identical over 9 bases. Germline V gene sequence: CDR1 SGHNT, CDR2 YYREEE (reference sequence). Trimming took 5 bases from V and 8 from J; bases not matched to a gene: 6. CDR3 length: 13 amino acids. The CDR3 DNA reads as TGTGCCAGCAGAGAAGGACTAGCGTTTACGCAGTATTTT. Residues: CASREGLAFTQYF.

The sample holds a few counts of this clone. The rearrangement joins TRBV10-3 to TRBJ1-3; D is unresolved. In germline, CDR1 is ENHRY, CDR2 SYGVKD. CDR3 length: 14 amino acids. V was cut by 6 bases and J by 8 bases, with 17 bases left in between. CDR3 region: CAIRPSLYVDTIYF. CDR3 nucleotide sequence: TGTGCCATCAGGCCCTCACTATATGTGGACACCATATATTTT.

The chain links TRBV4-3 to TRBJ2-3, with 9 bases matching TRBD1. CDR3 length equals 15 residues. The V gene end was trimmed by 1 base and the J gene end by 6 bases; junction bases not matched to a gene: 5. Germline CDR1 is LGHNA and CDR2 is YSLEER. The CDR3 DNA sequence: TGCGCCAGCAGCCAAGGGACAGGGGTTCGGGATACGCAGTATTTT. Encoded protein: CASSQGTGVRDTQYF.

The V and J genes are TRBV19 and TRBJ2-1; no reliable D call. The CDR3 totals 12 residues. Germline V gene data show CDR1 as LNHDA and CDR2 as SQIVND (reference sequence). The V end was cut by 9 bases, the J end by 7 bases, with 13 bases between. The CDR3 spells CASSLSQNEQFF. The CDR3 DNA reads TGTGCCAGCTCTTTAAGTCAGAATGAGCAGTTCTTC.

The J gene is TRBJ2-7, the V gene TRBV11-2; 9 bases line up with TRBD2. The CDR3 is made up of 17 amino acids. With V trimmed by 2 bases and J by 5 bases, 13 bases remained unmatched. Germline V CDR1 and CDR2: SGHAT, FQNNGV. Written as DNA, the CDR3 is TGTGCCAGCAGCTTAAGTTCTGCGGGAGGGCCGGGGCACGAGCAGTACTTC. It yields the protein CASSLSSAGGPGHEQYF.

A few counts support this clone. Here the CDR3 DNA reads TGTGCCACAAAGCTGGCAGGGGACTATGGCTACACCTTC. Its protein is CATKLAGDYGYTF. The V gene is TRBV19, the J gene TRBJ1-2; TRBD1 might be the D (6 bases). This CDR3 is built from 13 residues. Trimming removed 10 bases at V and 3 bases at J, with 15 bases between. Germline V gene lookup returns CDR1 LNHDA and CDR2 SQIVND (reference sequence).

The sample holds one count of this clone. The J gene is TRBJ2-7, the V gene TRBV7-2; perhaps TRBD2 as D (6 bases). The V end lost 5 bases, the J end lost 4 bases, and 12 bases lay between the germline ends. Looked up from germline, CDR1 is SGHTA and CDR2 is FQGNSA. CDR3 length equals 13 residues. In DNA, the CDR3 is TGTGCCAGCAGCCTACGGACTATATACGAGCAGTACTTC. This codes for CASSLRTIYEQYF.

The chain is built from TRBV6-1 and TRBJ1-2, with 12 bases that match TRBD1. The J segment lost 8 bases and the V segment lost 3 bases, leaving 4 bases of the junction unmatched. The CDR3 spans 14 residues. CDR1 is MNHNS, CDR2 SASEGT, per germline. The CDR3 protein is CASSERGTGGGYTF. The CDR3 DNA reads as TGTGCCAGCAGTGAGAGAGGGACAGGGGGCGGCTACACCTTC.

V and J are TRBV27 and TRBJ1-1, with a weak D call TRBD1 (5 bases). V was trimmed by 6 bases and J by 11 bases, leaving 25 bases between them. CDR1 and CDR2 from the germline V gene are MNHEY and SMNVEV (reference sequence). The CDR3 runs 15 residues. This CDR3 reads CASRTYAGRQGSAFF. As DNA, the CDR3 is TGTGCCAGCAGGACCTACGCAGGGAGGCAGGGATCGGCTTTCTTT.

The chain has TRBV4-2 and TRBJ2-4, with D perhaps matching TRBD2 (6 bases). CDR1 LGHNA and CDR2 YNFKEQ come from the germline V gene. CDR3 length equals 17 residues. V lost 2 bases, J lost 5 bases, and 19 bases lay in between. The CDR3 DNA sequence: TGTGCCAGCAGCCAATTTTCGAGCCCGGGGGACCAAAACATTCAGTACTTC. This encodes CASSQFSSPGDQNIQYF.

CDR3 residues: CASSQDSGDPRDEKLFF. In nucleotides, the CDR3 is TGTGCCAGCAGCCAAGATTCAGGGGACCCAAGGGATGAAAAACTGTTTTTT. The J gene is TRBJ1-4, the V gene TRBV4-2, with D perhaps TRBD1 (6 bases). Trimming shortened V by 0 bases and J by 6 bases, and 17 bases separated the two germline ends. CDR3 size: 17 residues. Per germline, CDR1 LGHNA and CDR2 YNFKEQ.

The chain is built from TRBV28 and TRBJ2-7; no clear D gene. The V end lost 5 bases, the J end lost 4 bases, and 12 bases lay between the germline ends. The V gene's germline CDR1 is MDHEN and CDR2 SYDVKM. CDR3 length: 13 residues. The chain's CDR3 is CASSPPGGYEQYF. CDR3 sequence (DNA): TGTGCCAGCAGTCCCCCGGGTGGTTACGAGCAGTACTTC.

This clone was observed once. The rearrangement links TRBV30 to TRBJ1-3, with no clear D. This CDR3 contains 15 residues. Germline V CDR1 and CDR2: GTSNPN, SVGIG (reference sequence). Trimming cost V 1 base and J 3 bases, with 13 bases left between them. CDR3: CAWSATGIDGNTIYF. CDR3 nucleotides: TGTGCCTGGAGTGCGACCGGGATTGATGGAAACACCATATATTTT.